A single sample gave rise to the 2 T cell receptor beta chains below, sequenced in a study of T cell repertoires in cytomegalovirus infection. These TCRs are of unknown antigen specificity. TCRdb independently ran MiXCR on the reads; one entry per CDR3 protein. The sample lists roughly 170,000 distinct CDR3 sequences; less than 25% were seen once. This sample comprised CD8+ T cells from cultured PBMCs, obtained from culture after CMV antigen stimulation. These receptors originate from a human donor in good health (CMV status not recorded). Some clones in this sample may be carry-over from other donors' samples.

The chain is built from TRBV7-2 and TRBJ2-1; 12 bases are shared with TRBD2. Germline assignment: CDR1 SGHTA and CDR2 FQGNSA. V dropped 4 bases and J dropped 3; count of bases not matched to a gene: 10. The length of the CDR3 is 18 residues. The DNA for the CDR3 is TGTGCCAGCAGCTCCCCTCGACTAGCGGGGGATTACTACAATGAGCAGTTCTTC. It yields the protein CASSSPRLAGDYYNEQFF.

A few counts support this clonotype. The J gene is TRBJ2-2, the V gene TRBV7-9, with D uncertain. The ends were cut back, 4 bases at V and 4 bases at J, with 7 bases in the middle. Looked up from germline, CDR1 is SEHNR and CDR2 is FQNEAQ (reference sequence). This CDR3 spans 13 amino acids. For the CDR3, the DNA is TGTGCCAGCAGCTCCGGCCGCACCGGGGAGCTGTTTTTT. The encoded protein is CASSSGRTGELFF.